Following are 21 T cell receptor beta chains from one sample sequenced in a study of blood T cell repertoires in COVID-19. The table came from immunoSEQ multiplex PCR; TCRdb's copy has only in-frame clones and leaves some out. The table shows fewer than 350,000 clones, with approximately 83% occurring only once. The sample consisted of PBMCs or T cells enriched from blood (not recorded which). All receptors derive from a man aged 25 to 40 who had recovered from COVID-19.

J is TRBJ2-3 and V is TRBV5-4; TRBD2 agrees at 9 bases. The V segment lost 5 bases and the J segment 6 bases; nucleotides outside the gene matches: 13. The CDR3 spans 16 residues. CDR1 and CDR2 from the germline V gene are SGHNT and YYREEE (reference sequence). The CDR3 DNA follows: TGTGCCAGCAGACCGCAGCAGCGGGGGGTGGGGGATACGCAGTATTTT. This gives the protein CASRPQQRGVGDTQYF.

This clone occurred once. CDR3 bases: TGTGCCAGCAGCTTAGCCGCCCAGGGGTTCACCTACAATGAGCAGTTCTTC. Amino acids: CASSLAAQGFTYNEQFF. This chain uses TRBV7-8 with TRBJ2-1; tentatively, D is TRBD1 (6 bases). The V end lost 0 bases, the J end lost 2 bases, and 14 bases lay between the germline ends. The CDR3 loop spans 17 amino acids. Per germline, CDR1 SGHVS and CDR2 FQNEAQ.

The J gene is TRBJ2-1, the V gene TRBV7-8, with 9 bases that match TRBD1. The CDR3 loop spans 15 amino acids. Germline values: CDR1 SGHVS, CDR2 FQNEAQ. V shed 8 bases and J 7 bases; nucleotides not matched to a gene: 12. CDR3 protein: CASRSQGAERNEQFF. In DNA, the CDR3 is TGTGCCAGCCGATCACAGGGGGCAGAACGGAATGAGCAGTTCTTC.

This chain uses TRBV7-2 with TRBJ1-6; 7 bases line up with TRBD1. Per germline, CDR1 SGHTA and CDR2 FQGNSA. CDR3 length: 15 residues. With V trimmed by 6 bases and J by 5 bases, 7 bases remained unmatched. The CDR3 is CASSPTGLNNSPLHF. The CDR3 region has the DNA TGTGCCAGCAGTCCGACAGGGCTTAATAATTCACCCCTCCACTTT.

This sequence joins TRBV7-3 and TRBJ2-1; TRBD2 agrees at 13 bases. Germline loops: CDR1 SGHTA, CDR2 FQGTGA. Trimming at V came to 4 bases and at J to 2 bases, leaving 2 bases not matched to a gene. This CDR3 region has 16 residues. CDR3 region: CASSSGLAGAYNEQFF. DNA of the CDR3: TGTGCCAGCAGCTCAGGACTAGCGGGGGCCTACAATGAGCAGTTCTTC.

Comments on this clone: This may be a read error: a much more frequent sequence differs by one nucleotide. Different DNA sequences within this sample yield the same CDR3. V gene TRBV5-1 combines with J gene TRBJ1-2, with TRBD1 matching 8 bases. The V and J ends lost 2 bases and 4 bases, in that order; junction bases with no gene match: 1. Germline values: CDR1 SGHRS, CDR2 YFSETQ. There are 13 residues in the CDR3. Here the CDR3 DNA reads TGCGCCAGCAGCTTTGACAGGGGCTATGGCTACACCTTC. As protein: CASSFDRGYGYTF. Based on the CDR3 plus reference TRBV5-1 and TRBJ1-2, the full variable domain is KAGVTQTPRYLIKTRGQQVTLSCSPISGHRSVSWYQQTPGQGLQFLFEYFSETQRNKGNFPGRFSGRQFSNSRSEMNVSTLELGDSALYLCASSFDRGYGYTFGSGTRLTVV.

The V gene is TRBV7-2, the J gene TRBJ2-5, with 7 positions matching TRBD2. There are 13 residues in the CDR3. J gave up 4 bases and V 6 bases, and 5 bases lay outside the gene matches. Germline lookup yields CDR1 SGHTA and CDR2 FQGNSA. CDR3: CASRKPSGETQYF. The CDR3 region has the DNA TGTGCCAGCAGGAAGCCTAGCGGAGAGACCCAGTACTTC.

The chain joins TRBV19 to TRBJ1-2, with TRBD1 matching 9 bases. The CDR3 has 13 residues. CDR1 LNHDA and CDR2 SQIVND come from the germline V gene (reference sequence). With 7 bases clipped from V and 4 bases from J, the junction kept 4 bases outside the gene matches. The CDR3 DNA sequence: TGTGCCAGTACCCCGGGACAGGGCTATGGCTACACCTTC. This sequence encodes CASTPGQGYGYTF.

The chain recombines TRBV11-3 with TRBJ1-1; 7 nucleotides line up with TRBD1. Germline CDR1 and CDR2: SGHNT and YENEEA. The ends lost 1 base at V and 6 bases at J; junction bases unmatched: 2. The CDR3 has 13 residues. DNA for the CDR3: TGTGCCAGCAGCTTAGCCCAGGGGGCTGAAGCTTTCTTT. It translates to CASSLAQGAEAFF.

The chain employs TRBV5-6 and TRBJ1-2; D remains ambiguous. V dropped 5 bases and J dropped 2 bases, with 19 bases sitting between them. CDR3 size: 16 residues. Germline V gives CDR1 SGHDT, CDR2 YYEEEE. The CDR3 sequence: CASSGAGFRGNYGYTF. For the CDR3, the DNA is TGTGCCAGCAGTGGAGCCGGGTTCCGAGGAAACTATGGCTACACCTTC.

The chain uses TRBV19 and TRBJ2-2; D perhaps matches TRBD2 (6 bases). This CDR3 comprises 19 residues. The germline V gene encodes CDR1 LNHDA and CDR2 SQIVND (reference sequence). With 1 base removed from V and 8 bases from J, the gap between germline ends came to 26 bases. In nucleotides, the CDR3 is TGTGCCAGTAGTATAGGGCCCCTCGGGGGTTCGATGTCCCGAGGGGAGCTGTTTTTT. Its protein product is CASSIGPLGGSMSRGELFF.

The sample holds one count of this clone. The chain couples TRBV5-1 to TRBJ2-5, with D unclear. This CDR3 is built from 13 residues. The germline V gene has CDR1 SGHRS and CDR2 YFSETQ. Between the trimmed V and J ends, which lost 8 bases and 0 bases, there was a span of 11 bases. The CDR3 coding sequence is TGCGCCAGTACCAACCTAAACCAAGAGACCCAGTACTTC. Translating gives CASTNLNQETQYF. The entire variable domain, with the rest obtained from reference TRBV5-1 and TRBJ2-5, is as follows: KAGVTQTPRYLIKTRGQQVTLSCSPISGHRSVSWYQQTPGQGLQFLFEYFSETQRNKGNFPGRFSGRQFSNSRSEMNVSTLELGDSALYLCASTNLNQETQYFGPGTRLLVL.

The V call is TRBV10-3, the J call TRBJ2-7, with D maybe TRBD1 (6 bases). The CDR3 contains 14 residues. Germline assignment: CDR1 ENHRY and CDR2 SYGVKD. With 10 bases removed from V and 12 bases from J, the gap between germline ends came to 28 bases. The CDR3 nucleotides read TGTGCCACCATGGTGACACGGGACACCTCTTTGTGGTACTTC. Translation: CATMVTRDTSLWYF.

This rearrangement joins TRBV9 to TRBJ2-5; D may be TRBD1 (7 bases). Trimming cost V 2 bases and J 5 bases, with 22 bases left between them. The CDR3 length is 17 residues. CDR1 is SGDLS, CDR2 YYNGEE, per germline. CDR3 nucleotides: TGTGCCAGCAGCGTCGGCAGGGGGGCTGGTTGGCGCGAGACCCAGTACTTC. Encoded protein: CASSVGRGAGWRETQYF.

The rearrangement joins TRBV3-1 (or the pseudogene TRBV3-2) to TRBJ1-5, with 11 nucleotides matching TRBD1. Germline assignment: CDR1 LGHDT and CDR2 YNNKEL (reference sequence). The CDR3 covers 15 residues. Trimming at V came to 4 bases and at J to 6 bases, leaving 5 bases not matched to a gene. CDR3: CASSPGQGARQPQHF. CDR3 nucleotide sequence: TGTGCCAGCAGCCCCGGACAGGGGGCGCGTCAGCCCCAGCATTTT.

The chain uses TRBV5-4 and TRBJ2-1; D is ambiguous. V was clipped by 0 bases and J by 2 bases, with 12 bases between them. The CDR3 runs 16 residues. The germline V gene has CDR1 SGHNT and CDR2 YYREEE (reference sequence). The CDR3 DNA sequence: TGTGCCAGCAGCTTGGGGTTGGCCCGGGCCTACAATGAGCAGTTCTTC. Residues: CASSLGLARAYNEQFF.

The chain couples TRBV20-1 to TRBJ2-7; no firm D call. CDR1 DFQATT and CDR2 SNEGSKA come from the germline V gene (reference sequence). The CDR3 length is 15 residues. Trimming took off 6 bases at V and 0 bases at J, with 18 bases between the two ends. CDR3 region: CSASIITSGSYEQYF. CDR3 sequence (DNA): TGCAGTGCAAGTATTATCACGTCAGGCTCCTACGAGCAGTACTTC.

This chain joins TRBV19 and TRBJ2-7, with 9 nucleotides matching TRBD1. V lost 7 bases and J lost 0; bases outside the gene matches: 7. CDR3 length equals 15 residues. Germline CDR1 LNHDA, CDR2 SQIVND (reference sequence). The CDR3 loop is CASNSADRGSYEQYF. The CDR3 DNA reads as TGTGCCAGTAACTCTGCGGACAGGGGCTCCTACGAGCAGTACTTC.

The gene calls are TRBV27 and TRBJ2-7; D is possibly TRBD1 (6 bases). V was cut by 1 base and J by 4 bases, with 8 bases left in between. Germline V CDR1 and CDR2: MNHEY, SMNVEV (reference sequence). The CDR3 runs 13 residues. DNA for the CDR3: TGTGCCAGCAGTTTATTACAGGGATACGAGCAGTACTTC. Its translation: CASSLLQGYEQYF.

The genes are TRBV6-1 and TRBJ1-5; no clear D. Germline V gives CDR1 MNHNS, CDR2 SASEGT. This CDR3 has 16 residues. V was shortened by 3 bases and J by 0 bases, with 12 bases between the two germline ends. As DNA, the CDR3 is TGTGCCAGCAGTGAGATGGGGAGATATAGCAATCAGCCCCAGCATTTT. Translating it yields CASSEMGRYSNQPQHF.

J is TRBJ2-3 and V is TRBV19, with D perhaps TRBD2 (6 bases). Germline CDR1 and CDR2: LNHDA and SQIVND (reference sequence). V lost 7 bases to trimming and J lost 6 bases, with 14 bases between them. This CDR3 contains 13 residues. CDR3 sequence (DNA): TGTGCCAGTACCCCGTGGGCGGGGGATACGCAGTATTTT. Encoded protein: CASTPWAGDTQYF.